Following are 29 T cell receptor beta chains from one sample sequenced in a study of T-cell reconstitution after alpha-beta-depleted transplantation in children. Unique molecular identifiers were incorporated into the prepared TCRbeta library. TCRdb reprocessed the PCR reads with MiXCR, giving one entry per CDR3 protein. The sample shows around 580,000 distinct CDR3 sequences, over 20% of them seen only once. Sample: PBMCs, taken before TCRalphabeta/CD19-depleted stem cell transplant. The receptors come from a boy less than two years old with Wiskott-Aldrich syndrome, due to receive a stem cell transplant.

This clonotype came up a few times. The V and J genes are TRBV24-1 and TRBJ2-1, with no clear D. Germline V lookup: CDR1 KGHDR, CDR2 SFDVKD. This CDR3 has 13 residues. The V end was cut by 2 bases, the J end by 3 bases, with 4 bases between. CDR3 DNA: TGTGCCACCAGTGATTCGGGCTACAATGAGCAGTTCTTC. It codes for CATSDSGYNEQFF.

This sequence joins TRBV19 and TRBJ2-1, with D unclear. Deletions cut 1 base from V and 6 bases from J, with 13 bases between. From germline, CDR1 is LNHDA and CDR2 SQIVND (reference sequence). The CDR3 loop spans 15 amino acids. The CDR3 coding sequence is TGTGCCAGTAGTATAGCCCCGATTTCCGGCAATGAGCAGTTCTTC. Protein: CASSIAPISGNEQFF. Supplemented by reference TRBV19 and TRBJ2-1, the full variable domain reads DGGITQSPKYLFRKEGQNVTLSCEQNLNHDAMYWYRQDPGQGLRLIYYSQIVNDFQKGDIAEGYSVSREKKESFPLTVTSAQKNPTAFYLCASSIAPISGNEQFFGPGTRLTVL.

The V gene is TRBV7-2, the J gene TRBJ2-1, with TRBD2 matching 7 bases. CDR3 size: 16 residues. The ends lost 5 bases at V and 1 base at J; junction bases unmatched: 8. In germline, CDR1 is SGHTA, CDR2 FQGNSA. This CDR3 reads CASSHRFSGSYNEQFF. DNA of the CDR3: TGTGCCAGCAGCCATCGGTTTAGCGGGTCCTACAATGAGCAGTTCTTC.

This clonotype was found a few times. The chain joins TRBV29-1 to TRBJ2-5, with D tentatively TRBD1 (5 bases). Trimming took off 7 bases at V and 2 bases at J, with 14 bases between the two ends. The CDR3 extends over 13 amino acids. Germline CDR1 and CDR2: SQVTM and ANQGSEA. CDR3 nucleotide sequence: TGCAGCGCTAAGGGGCGGTTACAAGAGACCCAGTACTTC. It encodes CSAKGRLQETQYF.

The J gene is TRBJ2-3, the V gene TRBV10-2, with D uncertain. Trimming took off 3 bases at V and 3 bases at J, with 4 bases between the two ends. This CDR3 spans 12 amino acids. Germline V gene data show CDR1 as WSHSY and CDR2 as SAAADI. This chain's CDR3 is CASSELTDTQYF. The CDR3 coding sequence is TGCGCCAGCAGTGAACTAACAGATACGCAGTATTTT.

V is TRBV24-1 and J is TRBJ2-1; 7 nucleotides line up with TRBD2. CDR3 length: 15 amino acids. The V segment lost 4 bases and the J segment 4 bases; nucleotides outside the gene matches: 6. CDR1 is KGHDR, CDR2 SFDVKD, per germline. The CDR3 sequence: CATSDGLGVYNEQFF. The CDR3 DNA is TGTGCCACCAGTGACGGACTAGGGGTATACAATGAGCAGTTCTTC.

This chain connects TRBV6-2 or TRBV6-3 to TRBJ2-1; 13 positions agree with TRBD2. The CDR3 consists of 19 residues. Per germline, CDR1 MNHEY and CDR2 SVGEGT. Trimming removed 4 bases from V and 0 bases from J; junction bases left unmatched: 9. CDR3 sequence: CASSLHGLAGVASYNEQFF. As DNA, the CDR3 is TGTGCCAGCAGTTTACACGGACTAGCGGGAGTTGCCTCCTACAATGAGCAGTTCTTC.

The sample holds a few counts of this clonotype. V usage is TRBV20-1 and J usage is TRBJ2-3; D is perhaps TRBD2 (5 bases). This CDR3 comprises 12 residues. Germline CDR1 is DFQATT and CDR2 is SNEGSKA (reference sequence). With 6 bases removed from V and 6 bases from J, the gap between germline ends came to 13 bases. The CDR3 nucleotides are TGCAGTGCGCCCCCTCGGGGTGATACGCAGTATTTT. Translation gives CSAPPRGDTQYF.

The genes are TRBV7-2 and TRBJ1-2; perhaps TRBD1 as D (6 bases). Germline V gives CDR1 SGHTA, CDR2 FQGNSA. The CDR3 runs to 16 residues. Trimming pared 1 base from V and 5 bases from J, leaving 17 bases between. The CDR3 nucleotides read TGTGCCAGCAGCTTAGTCGGCCGGGACACAAAATATGGCTACACCTTC. Its translation: CASSLVGRDTKYGYTF. The complete variable domain, with remaining parts taken from reference TRBV7-2 and TRBJ1-2, reads GAGVSQSPSNKVTEKGKDVELRCDPISGHTALYWYRQSLGQGLEFLIYFQGNSAPDKSGLPSDRFSAERTGGSVSTLTIQRTQQEDSAVYLCASSLVGRDTKYGYTFGSGTRLTVV.

A few counts support this clonotype. The rearrangement uses TRBV27 and TRBJ2-2; D unclear. From germline, CDR1 is MNHEY and CDR2 SMNVEV (reference sequence). There are 16 residues in the CDR3. With 2 bases removed from V and 0 bases from J, the gap between germline ends came to 10 bases. The CDR3 loop is CASSLMLEANTGELFF. The CDR3 bases are TGTGCCAGCAGTTTAATGCTAGAGGCGAACACCGGGGAGCTGTTTTTT.

The chain employs TRBV4-2 and TRBJ2-5; 9 nucleotides align to TRBD2. V lost 3 bases and J lost 5; bases outside the gene matches: 16. The CDR3 has 18 amino acids. CDR1 and CDR2 from the germline V gene are LGHNA and YNFKEQ. The CDR3 DNA reads as TGTGCCAGCAGCCAGAGAGAGAGCACAGCGGGAGGAGGGGAGACCCAGTACTTC. It translates to CASSQRESTAGGGETQYF.

There are a few counts of this clonotype. This CDR3 is CASTLGRDTIYF. CDR3 DNA: TGTGCCAGCACCCTCGGGCGGGACACCATATATTTT. This chain uses TRBV12-3 or TRBV12-4 with TRBJ1-3; no clear D. The CDR3 is 12 amino acids. V lost 7 bases and J 8 bases, leaving 12 bases between the germline ends.

This chain uses TRBV30 with TRBJ1-1, with a possible D match to TRBD1 (5 bases). Trimming took 3 bases from V and 3 from J, leaving 11 bases between them. Looked up from germline, CDR1 is GTSNPN and CDR2 is SVGIG (reference sequence). The CDR3 is made up of 13 amino acids. Here the CDR3 reads CAWSPRRDTEAFF. DNA of the CDR3: TGTGCCTGGAGCCCTCGCAGGGACACTGAAGCTTTCTTT.

The genes are TRBV3-1 and TRBJ2-6; 9 bases agree with TRBD1. The CDR3 contains 17 residues. Trimming cost V 3 bases and J 4 bases; bases outside gene matches: 7. Germline CDR1 is LGHDT and CDR2 is YNNKEL (reference sequence). The CDR3 DNA reads as TGTGCCAGCAGCCACTGGACAGGGGACCGCGGGGCCAACGTCCTGACTTTC. It encodes CASSHWTGDRGANVLTF.

The J gene is TRBJ1-3, the V gene TRBV20-1, with D possibly matching TRBD1 (5 bases). The V end was cut by 3 bases, the J end by 10 bases, with 10 bases between. The CDR3 extends over 11 amino acids. Germline CDR1 is DFQATT and CDR2 is SNEGSKA (reference sequence). The CDR3 coding sequence is TGCAGTGCTAGCACCCGGGGGACCATATATTTT. Translated: CSASTRGTIYF.

This clonotype was picked up a small number of times. This sequence joins TRBV20-1 and TRBJ2-3, with 9 bases fitting TRBD2. V shed 3 bases, J shed 4 bases, and the junction held 14 bases outside the gene matches. The length of the CDR3 is 17 residues. The germline CDR1 and CDR2 sequences are DFQATT and SNEGSKA (reference sequence). CDR3 nucleotide sequence: TGCAGTGCTAGTTTACCAAGAGCGGGAGGAGGGGCAGATACGCAGTATTTT. Translated: CSASLPRAGGGADTQYF.

This clonotype has a handful of counts. The chain links TRBV15 to TRBJ2-6, with D perhaps matching TRBD2 (5 bases). In germline, CDR1 is LNHNV, CDR2 YYDKDF (reference sequence). The V end lost 0 bases, the J end lost 1 base, and 10 bases lay between the germline ends. CDR3 length: 17 residues. CDR3: CATSRDLPGSGANVLTF. CDR3 DNA: TGTGCCACCAGCAGAGATCTGCCGGGGTCTGGGGCCAACGTCCTGACTTTC.

There are a few counts of this clonotype. The chain recombines TRBV5-1 with TRBJ2-7; D may match TRBD1 or TRBD2 (5 bases each). CDR1 SGHRS and CDR2 YFSETQ come from the germline V gene. V was pared by 5 bases and J by 2 bases, with 17 bases between. The CDR3 consists of 15 residues. In DNA form, the CDR3 reads TGCGCCAGCAGTCACGGGACCCCAATGACCTACGAGCAGTACTTC. It specifies CASSHGTPMTYEQYF.

Only a few counts were recorded for this clonotype. CDR3: CASSPGTVLFEKLFF. CDR3 bases: TGCGCCAGCAGCCCGGGGACAGTCCTTTTTGAAAAACTGTTTTTT. The gene calls are TRBV4-1 and TRBJ1-4, with 7 bases fitting TRBD1. This CDR3 has 15 residues. Germline lookup yields CDR1 MGHRA and CDR2 YSYEKL. V trimming: 4 bases; J trimming: 7 bases; junction bases outside the gene matches: 9.

This clonotype came up a few times. The chain is built from TRBV11-1 and TRBJ2-1; D is unclear. The V gene lost 4 bases and the J gene lost 5 bases, with 9 bases spanning the gap. The CDR3 length is 13 residues. Germline assignment: CDR1 SGHAT and CDR2 FQDESV (reference sequence). The CDR3, as DNA: TGTGCCAGCAGCTCCGGACGAGACAATGAGCAGTTCTTC. Amino acid sequence: CASSSGRDNEQFF.

The V call is TRBV5-1, the J call TRBJ2-5, with D unresolved. CDR3 size: 13 residues. Germline CDR1 SGHRS, CDR2 YFSETQ. V was pared by 7 bases and J by 2 bases, with 12 bases between. Here the CDR3 reads CASRPRPQETQYF. In DNA, the CDR3 is TGCGCCAGCCGACCGAGGCCTCAAGAGACCCAGTACTTC.

The chain joins TRBV20-1 to TRBJ1-1; perhaps TRBD1 as D (6 bases). V was pared by 6 bases and J by 4 bases, with 21 bases between. The germline V gene encodes CDR1 DFQATT and CDR2 SNEGSKA (reference sequence). The CDR3 covers 15 residues. The CDR3 nucleotides are TGCAGTGCCCCGGACAGAAGGGATAGGGCCACTGAAGCTTTCTTT. Its protein is CSAPDRRDRATEAFF.

This clonotype has only a few counts. J is TRBJ2-1 and V is TRBV5-1; a weak D match, TRBD2 (6 bases). The germline CDR1 and CDR2 sequences are SGHRS and YFSETQ. V dropped 4 bases and J dropped 0 bases, with 11 bases sitting between them. This CDR3 contains 15 residues. The CDR3 spells CASSRGLGSYNEQFF. The CDR3 region has the DNA TGCGCCAGCAGCCGGGGACTGGGCTCCTACAATGAGCAGTTCTTC. Based on the CDR3 plus reference TRBV5-1 and TRBJ2-1, the full variable domain is KAGVTQTPRYLIKTRGQQVTLSCSPISGHRSVSWYQQTPGQGLQFLFEYFSETQRNKGNFPGRFSGRQFSNSRSEMNVSTLELGDSALYLCASSRGLGSYNEQFFGPGTRLTVL.

Only a few counts were recorded for this clonotype. This chain links TRBV2 with TRBJ1-2; 10 nucleotides line up with TRBD1. Germline trimming cut 7 bases from V and 6 bases from J; bases unmatched to any gene: 8. Germline loops: CDR1 SNHLY, CDR2 FYNNEI. The CDR3 is 14 amino acids. The CDR3 spells CASTLDRGKDGYTF. In nucleotides, the CDR3 is TGTGCCAGCACCCTGGACAGGGGGAAAGATGGCTACACCTTC. Combining the CDR3 with reference TRBV2 and TRBJ1-2 gives the whole variable domain EPEVTQTPSHQVTQMGQEVILRCVPISNHLYFYWYRQILGQKVEFLVSFYNNEISEKSEIFDDQFSVERPDGSNFTLKIRSTKLEDSAMYFCASTLDRGKDGYTFGSGTRLTVV.

The chain joins TRBV6-6 to TRBJ1-5; D is perhaps TRBD1 (5 bases). V was trimmed by 8 bases and J by 3 bases, leaving 11 bases between them. CDR1 is MNHNY and CDR2 is SVGAGI in the germline V gene (reference sequence). This CDR3 region has 13 residues. CDR3 protein: CASGDSDNQPQHF. In DNA, the CDR3 is TGTGCCAGCGGAGACAGCGACAATCAGCCCCAGCATTTT.

The chain employs TRBV20-1 and TRBJ2-7; D not certain. There are 14 residues in the CDR3. CDR1 and CDR2 (germline): DFQATT, SNEGSKA (reference sequence). The V end lost 6 bases, the J end lost 2 bases, and 17 bases lay between the germline ends. CDR3 nucleotide sequence: TGCAGTGCCCACGACTGGTCCAACCCCTACGAGCAGTACTTC. The encoded protein is CSAHDWSNPYEQYF.

This clonotype was found a few times. The chain couples TRBV29-1 to TRBJ2-1; TRBD2 is a possible D gene (5 bases). Looked up from germline, CDR1 is SQVTM and CDR2 is ANQGSEA. V dropped 4 bases and J dropped 6 bases, with 7 bases sitting between them. This CDR3 is built from 11 residues. Here the CDR3 reads CSVGESNEQFF. CDR3 DNA sequence: TGCAGCGTTGGGGAGTCCAATGAGCAGTTCTTC.

This sequence joins TRBV7-8 and TRBJ2-7; 9 bases line up with TRBD2. Germline assignment: CDR1 SGHVS and CDR2 FQNEAQ. Germline trimming cut 8 bases from V and 2 bases from J; bases unmatched to any gene: 19. The CDR3 is 18 amino acids. The CDR3 is CASSGRLAGSSVPYEQYF. The CDR3 DNA reads as TGTGCCAGCTCTGGTCGGCTAGCGGGGTCCTCAGTTCCCTACGAGCAGTACTTC. The full variable domain, completed using reference TRBV7-8 and TRBJ2-7, is GAGVSQSPRYKVAKRGQDVALRCDPISGHVSLFWYQQALGQGPEFLTYFQNEAQLDKSGLPSDRFFAERPEGSVSTLKIQRTQQEDSAVYLCASSGRLAGSSVPYEQYFGPGTRLTVT.

The chain carries TRBV5-1 and TRBJ2-7, with 14 bases lining up with TRBD2. The V gene end was trimmed by 3 bases and the J gene end by 6 bases; junction bases not matched to a gene: 14. Germline assignment: CDR1 SGHRS and CDR2 YFSETQ. The CDR3 runs 18 residues. Here the CDR3 DNA reads TGCGCCAGCAGCTCCCTTACTGGACTAGCGGGAGGTTTGGGCGAGCAGTACTTC. Its translation is CASSSLTGLAGGLGEQYF.